The entry that follows covers one T cell receptor beta chain sequence. Its antigen is still unknown. The entry originates in a study of OX40 agonist ivuxolimab in advanced cancers. Findings and caveats of the study: Some of the lowest clonal expansion was seen in partial responders at 0.1-3.0 mg/kg. Average numbers of expanded clones were greater in CD8+ T cells than in CD4+.

The CDR3 runs 13 residues. The V and J ends lost 4 bases and 1 base respectively, with 7 bases between them. Germline CDR1 reads KGHSH; CDR2 reads LQKENI. Enrollment shut out patients with autoimmune disease history or systemic immunosuppression. Profiling relied on immunoSEQ multiplex PCR, and the TCRdb table lists in-frame clones only, not all of them. There are fewer than 85,000 clones in the sample; about nine tenths occur only once, and 6.2% lies in the top ten. This TCR was recovered from an adult with an advanced solid tumor such as melanoma, head and neck, liver or kidney cancer. The gene calls are TRBV18 and TRBJ1-1; the D is unclear. Sequenced here: CD4+ or CD8+ T cells sorted from blood, sampled in a trial of the OX40 agonist ivuxolimab. The CDR3 nucleotides read TGTGCCAGCTCACTGAAAGAGAACACTGAAGCTTTCTTT. Residues: CASSLKENTEAFF.